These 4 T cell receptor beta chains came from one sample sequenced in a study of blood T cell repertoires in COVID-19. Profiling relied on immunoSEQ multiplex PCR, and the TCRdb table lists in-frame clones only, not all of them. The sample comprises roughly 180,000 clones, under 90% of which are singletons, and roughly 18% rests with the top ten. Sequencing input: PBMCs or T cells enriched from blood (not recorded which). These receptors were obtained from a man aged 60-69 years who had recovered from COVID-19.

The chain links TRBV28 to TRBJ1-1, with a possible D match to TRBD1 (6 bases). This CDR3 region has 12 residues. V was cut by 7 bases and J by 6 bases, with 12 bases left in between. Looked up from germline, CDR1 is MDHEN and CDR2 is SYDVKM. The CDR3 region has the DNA TGTGCCAGCATCCCCAGGGGCGCTGAAGCTTTCTTT. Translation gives CASIPRGAEAFF.

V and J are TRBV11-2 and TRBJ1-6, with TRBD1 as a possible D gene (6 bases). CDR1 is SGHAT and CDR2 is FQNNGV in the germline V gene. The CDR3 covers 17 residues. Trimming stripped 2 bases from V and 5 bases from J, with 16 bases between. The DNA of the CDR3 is TGTGCCAGCAGCTTACCCCGGGGGGGACAAAATAATTCACCCCTCCACTTT. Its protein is CASSLPRGGQNNSPLHF.

CDR3: CASSQGASGSYEQYF. In DNA form, the CDR3 reads TGTGCCAGCAGCCAGGGGGCTAGCGGCTCCTACGAGCAGTACTTC. The J gene is TRBJ2-7, the V gene TRBV14; D possibly corresponds to TRBD2 (7 bases). Germline V gene sequence: CDR1 SGHDN, CDR2 FVKESK. Deletions cut 3 bases from V and 0 bases from J, with 12 bases between. The CDR3 contains 15 residues.

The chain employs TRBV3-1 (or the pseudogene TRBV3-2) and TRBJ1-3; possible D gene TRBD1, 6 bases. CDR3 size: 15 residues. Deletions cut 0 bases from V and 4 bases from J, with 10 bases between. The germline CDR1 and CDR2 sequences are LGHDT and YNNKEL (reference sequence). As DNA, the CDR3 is TGTGCCAGCAGCCAAGATCTCACAGGGGGAAACACCATATATTTT. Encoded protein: CASSQDLTGGNTIYF.